Listed below are T cell receptor beta chains from one sample, sequenced in a study of blood T cell repertoires in COVID-19. Repertoires were generated with immunoSEQ multiplex PCR, while TCRdb's copy carries only in-frame clones and drops some. The sample has some 310,000 clones, about 90% seen once. The specimen sequenced was peripheral blood. These receptors all stem from a woman aged 40-49 years with COVID-19, enrolled during active disease. The CDR3 runs from the conserved cysteine through the conserved F or W. The order of the fields is CDR3 DNA, CDR3 protein, D gene, V gene, clone size, J gene. The D gene is left open where the match is weak. Expanded clones are given a class, and other clones once, few, many or no size at all.

TGTGCCAGCAGCGACAGGGTTGGCACTGAAGCTTTCTTT,CASSDRVGTEAFF,TRBD1,TRBV5-5,-,TRBJ1-1
TGTGCCAGCAGTTTAGGGACAGGGTCTAACTATGGCTACACCTTC,CASSLGTGSNYGYTF,TRBD1,TRBV28,-,TRBJ1-2
TGTGCCAGCAGTGGACAGGGGGCCAGAGGTAACTATGGCTACACCTTC,CASSGQGARGNYGYTF,TRBD1,TRBV2,-,TRBJ1-2
TGTGCCAGCAGTCGGGGGGCCACTAGCGGGAGTGGCGGGGAGCTGTTTTTT,CASSRGATSGSGGELFF,TRBD2,TRBV6-2/TRBV6-3,-,TRBJ2-2
TGTGCCAGCAGTTTAAGGGTCGGGACTGAGTACAATGAGCAGTTCTTC,CASSLRVGTEYNEQFF,-,TRBV27,-,TRBJ2-1
TGTGCCAGCAGTGATCCTGATACAGGGGGCTACGAGCAGTACTTC,CASSDPDTGGYEQYF,TRBD1,TRBV25-1,-,TRBJ2-7
TGTGCCAGCACGTTCTCAGATACGCAGTATTTT,CASTFSDTQYF,-,TRBV2,-,TRBJ2-3
TGTGCCAGCAGCCCACCGGGGGGCTACACCTTC,CASSPPGGYTF,-,TRBV6-2/TRBV6-3,-,TRBJ1-2
TGTGCCAGCAGGGGACTAGCGGTTGCTTCCTACAATGAGCAGTTCTTC,CASRGLAVASYNEQFF,TRBD2,TRBV27,-,TRBJ2-1
TGTGCCAGCAGCTTAGGAGGACTAGCGGGGGACCCCTACAATGAGCAGTTCTTC,CASSLGGLAGDPYNEQFF,TRBD2,TRBV11-2,-,TRBJ2-1
TGCGCCAGCAGCCCCACCTCGGCGGGAGGGTCGCGGGGCGCTAATTGGAACACCATATATTTT,CASSPTSAGGSRGANWNTIYF,-,TRBV4-3,-,TRBJ1-3
TGTGCCAGCAGCTTAGAAGGGGTCTCAGATACGCAGTATTTT,CASSLEGVSDTQYF,-,TRBV7-9,-,TRBJ2-3
TGTGCCAGCAGCCGAGTTAGCGGGGCCTCATCCCTCCACTTT,CASSRVSGASSLHF,-,TRBV7-8,once,TRBJ1-6
TGTGCCAGCAGTCATCGGACTAGCGAGGCTAACGAGCAGTACTTC,CASSHRTSEANEQYF,TRBD2,TRBV6-6,-,TRBJ2-7
TGTGCCACCAGTGATTCTTGGAGGAACTATGGCTACACCTTC,CATSDSWRNYGYTF,-,TRBV24-1,-,TRBJ1-2
TGTGCCATCAGTGAGGCGATTCTTGTTTTAGCACGGACGCAGTATTTT,CAISEAILVLARTQYF,-,TRBV10-3,-,TRBJ2-3
TGTGCCAGCAGTTACCGACTAGCGGGGCAGACCCAGTACTTC,CASSYRLAGQTQYF,TRBD2,TRBV6-2/TRBV6-3,-,TRBJ2-5
TGTGCCAGCAGTCTCCTGGACAGGGCGAAGGACACTGAAGCTTTCTTT,CASSLLDRAKDTEAFF,TRBD1,TRBV6-2/TRBV6-3,-,TRBJ1-1
TGTGCCAGCAGCTTACCATTAGGACGAGGGTACAATGAGCAGTTCTTC,CASSLPLGRGYNEQFF,-,TRBV7-9,once,TRBJ2-1
TGTGCCATCAGATCGGATGGGGGGGCGCGGGAGACCCAGTACTTC,CAIRSDGGARETQYF,-,TRBV10-3,-,TRBJ2-5
TGTGCCAGCAGCTTAACAGGGAGTGCCTACGAGCAGTACTTC,CASSLTGSAYEQYF,-,TRBV5-6,-,TRBJ2-7
TGTGCCAGCAGCTTCTTTCATCTTTTTCAGGGGACCTACGAGCAGTACTTC,CASSFFHLFQGTYEQYF,-,TRBV7-2,-,TRBJ2-7
TGTGCCAGCCGACGTAGGGGGGAGCAGTACTTC,CASRRRGEQYF,-,TRBV12-3/TRBV12-4,-,TRBJ2-7
TGCGCCAGCAGCTTGGCAGCGGTAAACTACAATGAGCAGTTCTTC,CASSLAAVNYNEQFF,-,TRBV5-1,-,TRBJ2-1
TGTGCCAGCAGATCCGCTAGCGGGGGTTCCTACAATGAGCAGTTCTTC,CASRSASGGSYNEQFF,TRBD2,TRBV28,-,TRBJ2-1